The clone carrying this T cell receptor beta chain was recorded once. Its antigen is not identified. At one end, the junction sequence differs from germline, possibly due to a read error. The CDR3 is 16 residues long. The data originate from a study of identical twins. Study-wide points: Out-of-frame sharing of TCR alpha in monozygotic twins was underestimated by models.

TCRdb processed the 5' RACE reads anew with MiXCR; each CDR3 protein has one entry. Counted here are hundreds of thousands of distinct CDR3 sequences, roughly 26% occurring once; the ten biggest clones make up roughly 2.8%. These data are also associated with another study on T cells expressing NK-cell markers.

The TCR sequence derives from a woman aged 18-35 years in good health. The sequenced material came from CD4+ T cells sorted from blood. This chain uses TRBV12-3 or TRBV12-4 with TRBJ1-6; possible D gene TRBD1, 5 bases. CDR3 protein: CTSGSTRRGWGSPLHF. DNA of the CDR3: TGTACCAGCGGTTCGACCCGGAGGGGTTGGGGTTCACCCCTCCACTTT.